This paragraph reports one T cell receptor (beta chain). This entry is derived from a study of shared clonotypes between healthy human individuals. Terminally differentiated effector memory CD45RA+ cells were excluded by CCR7 positive selection of CD45RO-negative cells. Clones were read by immunoSEQ multiplex PCR, and TCRdb kept only the in-frame ones, dropping some. The repertoire holds some 2 million clones, about 95% seen once, with approximately 1% in the top ten. The CDR3 has 16 amino acids. The ends lost 0 bases at V and 6 bases at J; junction bases unmatched: 8. Germline CDR1 is SGHVS and CDR2 is FNYEAQ.

What was sequenced was naive CD8+ T cells sorted from blood. V and J are TRBV7-6 and TRBJ2-7; 10 bases fit TRBD2. This TCR derives from a man between 18 and 35 years old in good health. CDR3 protein: CASSLARAGGDSEQYF. The CDR3 DNA reads TGTGCCAGCAGCTTAGCGCGAGCGGGAGGGGACTCCGAGCAGTACTTC.